Reported below is one TCR beta chain. These data originate in a study of T cell responses to AZD1222 COVID-19 vaccine. Trimming cost V 0 bases and J 0 bases, with 14 bases left between them. CDR3 length equals 17 residues. Germline V gene lookup returns CDR1 KGHSH and CDR2 LQKENI. The method was immunoSEQ multiplex PCR; TCRdb's version includes in-frame clones alone and lacks a portion of them. The sample holds about 100,000 clones, around 90% seen once. The origin of this receptor is an adult in good health. The sample in question was peripheral blood, obtained on day 0 of AZD1222 vaccination. The rearrangement links TRBV18 to TRBJ1-1, with a weak D call TRBD1 (6 bases). The CDR3, as DNA: TGTGCCAGCTCACCACCGGGGAGGACAGTCATGAACACTGAAGCTTTCTTT. Encoded protein: CASSPPGRTVMNTEAFF.